A selection of T cell receptor beta chains follows, all from one sample in a study of shared clonotypes between healthy human individuals. The data were produced by immunoSEQ multiplex PCR, yet TCRdb's version contains in-frame clones alone and is incomplete. Among about 490,000 clones listed, roughly 80% were seen once. Sequenced material: PBMCs. The receptor set was obtained from a woman in her thirties or forties in good health. Some clones in this sample may be carry-over from other donors' samples. The CDR3 runs from the conserved cysteine through the conserved F or W. D genes are given only for firm matches. Clone sizes are given selectively: once, few, many, or a class where the clone is expanded.

>-|TRBJ1-5|TRBV7-2|TRBD1
TGTGCCAGCAGCCCGGGACAGGGGAAGGGTCAGCCCCAGCATTTT
CASSPGQGKGQPQHF
>once|TRBJ2-1|TRBV7-9|-
TGTGCCAGCAGCGACGAGGGTGAATACAATGAGCAGTTCTTC
CASSDEGEYNEQFF
>once|TRBJ1-2|TRBV7-9|TRBD1
TGTGCCAGCACCCCGGGACAGGGAGTTGGCTACACCTTC
CASTPGQGVGYTF
>-|TRBJ1-1|TRBV5-1|-
TGCGCCAGCACCGTGGGGGACGTTATGAACACTGAAGCTTTCTTT
CASTVGDVMNTEAFF
>-|TRBJ1-1|TRBV6-4|-
TGTGCCAGCAGTGTCGTTGGGGGGGGGACTGAAGCTTTCTTT
CASSVVGGGTEAFF
>-|TRBJ2-7|TRBV5-1|-
TGCGCCAGCAGCCTTGACGCGGGCCCCGGGAGCGAGCAGTACTTC
CASSLDAGPGSEQYF
>-|TRBJ1-2|TRBV29-1|-
TGCAGCGTTGAAGATCGTAAGGGGCTTGGTGGCTACACCTTC
CSVEDRKGLGGYTF
>-|TRBJ2-1|TRBV11-2|-
TGTGCCAGCAGCGGGCGACCAGTCTCCTACAATGAGCAGTTCTTC
CASSGRPVSYNEQFF
>few|TRBJ1-4|TRBV29-1|TRBD1
TGCAGCGTTGCACCGGGACAGGGAGACGAAAAACTGTTTTTT
CSVAPGQGDEKLFF
>-|TRBJ2-2|TRBV5-1|TRBD2
TGCGCCAGCAGCCCAGGGACTAGCGGGAGAACCGGGGAGCTGTTTTTT
CASSPGTSGRTGELFF
>-|TRBJ2-1|TRBV5-6|TRBD2
TGTGCCAGCAGCCCGACGTGGAGCGGGGCTTACAATGAGCAGTTCTTC
CASSPTWSGAYNEQFF
>few|TRBJ2-3|TRBV18|-
TGTGCCAGCTCACCCCCCCAGCGCACTAGCACAGATACGCAGTATTTT
CASSPPQRTSTDTQYF
>-|TRBJ2-5|TRBV6-1|TRBD1
TGTGCCAGCAGGAAGACAGGGGCCGAGACCCAGTACTTC
CASRKTGAETQYF
>-|TRBJ2-7|TRBV14|TRBD1
TGTGCCAGCAGCCCCCGGACAGGGCCCTACGAGCAGTACTTC
CASSPRTGPYEQYF
>-|TRBJ2-2|TRBV27|-
TGTGCCAGCAGTTTATCAGGGGGAGACACCGGGGAGCTGTTTTTT
CASSLSGGDTGELFF
>-|TRBJ2-5|TRBV18|-
TGTGCCAGCTCACCTGGGGGTTGGTCAGGAGGTGAAGAGACCCAGTACTTC
CASSPGGWSGGEETQYF
>-|TRBJ2-2|TRBV29-1|TRBD2
TGCAGCGCACTGACTAGCCTTAACACCGGGGAGCTGTTTTTT
CSALTSLNTGELFF
>-|TRBJ2-1|TRBV27|-
TGTGCCAGCAGTTTTGGGGCCTACAATGAGCAGTTCTTC
CASSFGAYNEQFF
>-|TRBJ2-7|TRBV5-6|TRBD1
TGTGCCAGCAGCCCAGGGGGCTTCTCCTACGAGCAGTACTTC
CASSPGGFSYEQYF
>-|TRBJ1-3|TRBV28|TRBD1
TGTGCCAGCACCCTCTCGACAGGGGGCCTAAACACCATATATTTT
CASTLSTGGLNTIYF
>-|TRBJ2-1|TRBV15|-
TGTGCCACCAGCAGAGATGGCCCGAATGAGCAGTTCTTC
CATSRDGPNEQFF
>-|TRBJ2-3|TRBV11-1|TRBD2
TGTGCCAGCAGCTCCGGGACTAGCGGGAGATTAGACACAGATACGCAGTATTTT
CASSSGTSGRLDTDTQYF
>-|TRBJ2-7|TRBV18|-
TGTGCCAGCTCAGGGGGAGGTCACTCCTACGAGCAGTACTTC
CASSGGGHSYEQYF
>-|TRBJ2-1|TRBV5-1|-
TGCGCCAGCAGCTTCCAACCGACAAGCTCCTACAATGAGCAGTTCTTC
CASSFQPTSSYNEQFF
>-|TRBJ1-3|TRBV28|-
TGTGCCAGCAGTAACAGGGCGGCTGGAAACACCATATATTTT
CASSNRAAGNTIYF
>-|TRBJ1-2|TRBV30|-
TGTGCCTGGAGTGTAGGACAGCTCTATGGCTACACCTTC
CAWSVGQLYGYTF
>once|TRBJ1-2|TRBV5-4|TRBD1
TGTGCCAGCAGGGAGACAGGGGACTATGGCTACACCTTC
CASRETGDYGYTF
>-|TRBJ2-7|TRBV5-4|-
TGTGCCAGCAGCGGGGCGGGGGACAAAGGAACCGAGCAGTACTTC
CASSGAGDKGTEQYF
>few|TRBJ1-1|TRBV6-1|-
TGTGCCACCCGGACCTTAGGCGCTGAAGCTTTCTTT
CATRTLGAEAFF